The 31 T cell receptor beta chains listed next were all sequenced from one sample in a study of T-cell reconstitution after alpha-beta-depleted transplantation in children. It was with unique molecular identifiers that the TCRbeta library was prepared. Each CDR3 protein is one row after TCRdb ran MiXCR on the PCR reads. The sample carries just under 550,000 distinct CDR3 sequences, roughly 18% recorded once. This material consisted of PBMCs from the stem cell graft donor, taken from the stem cell graft. Receptors originate from a human donor who donated a stem cell graft to a child with acute lymphoblastic leukemia.

The gene calls are TRBV5-1 and TRBJ2-1; TRBD2 matches 12 bases. CDR1 is SGHRS, CDR2 YFSETQ, per germline. CDR3 length equals 19 residues. With 3 bases clipped from V and 1 base from J, the junction kept 11 bases outside the gene matches. The CDR3 sequence: CASSYQTSGRPLSYNEQFF. CDR3 in DNA: TGCGCCAGCAGCTATCAGACTAGCGGGAGACCTCTTTCCTACAATGAGCAGTTCTTC.

This sequence joins TRBV6-4 and TRBJ2-3; D may be TRBD1 or TRBD2 (5 bases each). The CDR3 contains 16 residues. Deletions cut 2 bases from V and 2 bases from J, with 14 bases between. Looked up from germline, CDR1 is MRHNA and CDR2 is SNTAGT. The CDR3 DNA reads TGTGCCAGCAGTGACACACATGGGACCTTCACAGATACGCAGTATTTT. Translated: CASSDTHGTFTDTQYF.

This clonotype occurred a few times. In nucleotides, the CDR3 is TGCGCCAGCAGCTTGGCTCCTTCCCCCTACGAGCAGTACTTC. Its protein product is CASSLAPSPYEQYF. The gene calls are TRBV5-1 and TRBJ2-7, with unresolved D. V lost 0 bases to trimming and J lost 2 bases, with 9 bases between them. From germline, CDR1 is SGHRS and CDR2 YFSETQ. This CDR3 has 14 residues.

The chain couples TRBV11-2 to TRBJ1-1; no clear D. The ends were cut back, 0 bases at V and 0 bases at J, with 17 bases in the middle. Germline assignment: CDR1 SGHAT and CDR2 FQNNGV. There are 18 residues in the CDR3. Written as DNA, the CDR3 is TGTGCCAGCAGCTTAGATGATTTCGGACGGTTGATGAACACTGAAGCTTTCTTT. Protein sequence: CASSLDDFGRLMNTEAFF.

This clonotype was seen a handful of times. The gene calls are TRBV15 and TRBJ2-3; 10 positions match TRBD2. Losses at the gene ends were 1 base for V and 12 bases for J; bases not matched to a gene: 7. In germline, CDR1 is LNHNV, CDR2 YYDKDF (reference sequence). This CDR3 has 14 amino acids. CDR3 DNA sequence: TGTGCCACCAGCAGAGTCTCAACTAGCGGGGCACAGTATTTT. Protein sequence: CATSRVSTSGAQYF.

This clonotype was seen a handful of times. The V gene is TRBV10-3, the J gene TRBJ2-2; 10 nucleotides match TRBD2. Trimming took 2 bases from V and 8 from J; bases not matched to a gene: 2. The CDR3 spans 14 residues. CDR1 and CDR2 from the germline V gene are ENHRY and SYGVKD. The CDR3 here is CAISEELAGGELFF. The CDR3 bases are TGTGCCATCAGTGAGGAACTAGCGGGAGGGGAGCTGTTTTTT.

This clonotype was seen a handful of times. V is TRBV27 and J is TRBJ2-3; D call uncertain. V shed 2 bases and J shed 4 bases, with 10 bases lying between them. Looked up from germline, CDR1 is MNHEY and CDR2 is SMNVEV (reference sequence). The CDR3 is 14 amino acids. The CDR3 sequence: CASSLVQPSDTQYF. CDR3 sequence (DNA): TGTGCCAGCAGTTTAGTCCAGCCTTCAGATACGCAGTATTTT.

There are a few counts of this clonotype. The rearrangement links TRBV3-1 to TRBJ2-7; 13 bases align to TRBD2. J lost 9 bases, V lost 4 bases, and 12 bases had no gene match. Germline V gene sequence: CDR1 LGHDT, CDR2 YNNKEL (reference sequence). The CDR3 spans 16 residues. As DNA, the CDR3 is TGTGCCAGCAGCCCCGGACTAGCGGGAGAAGGGCGGGGGCAGTACTTC. Its protein product is CASSPGLAGEGRGQYF.

This clonotype was seen more than once but under ten times. The J gene is TRBJ2-5, the V gene TRBV18; D possibly corresponds to TRBD2 (5 bases). Looked up from germline, CDR1 is KGHSH and CDR2 is LQKENI. V lost 0 bases, J lost 4 bases, and 6 bases lay in between. The CDR3 is made up of 13 amino acids. The CDR3 DNA sequence: TGTGCCAGCTCACCACCGACTATAGAGACCCAGTACTTC. It specifies CASSPPTIETQYF.

This sequence joins TRBV4-1 and TRBJ2-4, with 14 bases that match TRBD2. CDR3 length: 18 amino acids. V was clipped by 1 base and J by 0 bases; unmatched bases: 2. Germline assignment: CDR1 MGHRA and CDR2 YSYEKL. The DNA for the CDR3 is TGCGCCAGCAGCCAAGGACTAGCGGGAGGGGTAGCCAAAAACATTCAGTACTTC. It is translated as CASSQGLAGGVAKNIQYF.

This clonotype was counted only a few times. V gene TRBV12-3 or TRBV12-4 combines with J gene TRBJ1-5, with D maybe TRBD1 (6 bases). The V end lost 7 bases, the J end lost 7 bases, and 20 bases lay between the germline ends. The CDR3 has 15 amino acids. CDR3 loop: CASTGQTGFGQPQHF. DNA of the CDR3: TGTGCCAGCACCGGACAGACCGGTTTTGGCCAGCCCCAGCATTTT.

This chain connects TRBV12-3 or TRBV12-4 to TRBJ2-2; perhaps TRBD2 as D (5 bases). This CDR3 is 15 amino acids long. V shed 6 bases and J shed 2 bases, with 13 bases lying between them. For the CDR3, the DNA is TGTGCCAGCAGCCGGAGAGAGGGTAACACCGGGGAGCTGTTTTTT. It specifies CASSRREGNTGELFF.

The sample holds many counts of this clonotype. The chain carries TRBV7-2 and TRBJ1-1, with D hard to call. V was shortened by 3 bases and J by 7 bases, with 12 bases between the two germline ends. The CDR3 runs to 13 residues. The germline gives CDR1 SGHTA, CDR2 FQGNSA. CDR3 in amino acids: CASSFSENVEAFF. The CDR3 region has the DNA TGTGCCAGCAGCTTTAGTGAGAACGTTGAAGCTTTCTTT.

The rearrangement links TRBV12-3 or TRBV12-4 to TRBJ2-2; D not certain. The CDR3 consists of 12 residues. Trimming removed 4 bases at V and 5 bases at J, with 5 bases between. CDR3 region: CASSYKTGELFF. For the CDR3, the DNA is TGTGCCAGCAGTTATAAAACCGGGGAGCTGTTTTTT.

The chain is built from TRBV19 and TRBJ1-5; 7 bases fit TRBD1. This CDR3 contains 13 residues. Germline V gene sequence: CDR1 LNHDA, CDR2 SQIVND (reference sequence). Germline trimming cut 3 bases from V and 6 bases from J; bases unmatched to any gene: 2. CDR3 protein: CASSIDRAQPQHF. CDR3 bases: TGTGCCAGTAGTATCGACAGGGCTCAGCCCCAGCATTTT.

The rearrangement uses TRBV12-3 or TRBV12-4 and TRBJ2-7; D uncertain. This CDR3 contains 12 residues. V lost 3 bases and J lost 5, with 8 bases in between. The CDR3 nucleotides are TGTGCCAGCAGTTTCCAAAGGCACGAGCAGTACTTC. Its translation is CASSFQRHEQYF.

V gene TRBV7-9 combines with J gene TRBJ2-3; TRBD2 matches 11 bases. Germline values: CDR1 SEHNR, CDR2 FQNEAQ (reference sequence). The trim removed 5 bases at V and 2 bases at J, leaving 6 bases unmatched. This CDR3 has 16 amino acids. CDR3 nucleotide sequence: TGTGCCAGCAGCGGGGGGACTAGCGGATTCACAGATACGCAGTATTTT. It specifies CASSGGTSGFTDTQYF.

The V call is TRBV29-1, the J call TRBJ1-1; 10 bases agree with TRBD1. The junction had 18 bases not matched to a gene; V was cut back by 7 bases and J by 7 bases. The germline gives CDR1 SQVTM, CDR2 ANQGSEA. The CDR3 runs 16 residues. For the CDR3, the DNA is TGCAGCGATGAGGACAGGGGGGAGAGAATCATGAATGAAGCTTTCTTT. It translates to CSDEDRGERIMNEAFF.

This clonotype was found a few times. The rearrangement joins TRBV12-3 or TRBV12-4 to TRBJ2-7; 11 nucleotides line up with TRBD1. The CDR3 runs 14 residues. V was pared by 5 bases and J by 6 bases, with 6 bases of the junction left unmatched. CDR3 DNA sequence: TGTGCCAGCAGTCCCTGGGACAGGGGGAGCGAGCAGTACTTC. It yields the protein CASSPWDRGSEQYF.

A few counts support this clonotype. This rearrangement joins TRBV20-1 to TRBJ2-3; the match to TRBD2 covers 7 bases. The V gene's germline CDR1 is DFQATT and CDR2 SNEGSKA (reference sequence). The CDR3 runs to 13 residues. The CDR3 loop is CRGGDGLGDTQYF. In nucleotides, the CDR3 is TGCAGGGGGGGGGACGGCCTTGGGGATACGCAGTATTTT.

The chain has TRBV7-2 and TRBJ2-5; no definite D call. The CDR3 loop spans 14 amino acids. Germline CDR1 SGHTA, CDR2 FQGNSA. Trimming stripped 2 bases from V and 4 bases from J, with 11 bases between. CDR3 region: CASSLQPTPETQYF. The CDR3 region has the DNA TGTGCCAGCAGCTTACAGCCTACCCCAGAGACCCAGTACTTC.

This clonotype was detected a few times. The chain has TRBV6-1 and TRBJ2-2, with D uncertain. The CDR3 has 14 amino acids. V lost 6 bases and J lost 5, with 13 bases in between. The V gene's germline CDR1 is MNHNS and CDR2 SASEGT. Written as DNA, the CDR3 is TGTGCCAGCAGCACCGGGCCGGAGACCGGGGAGCTGTTTTTT. It translates to CASSTGPETGELFF.

This clonotype was observed a few times. This chain connects TRBV20-1 to TRBJ1-1; D remains ambiguous. Trimming removed 3 bases from V and 0 bases from J, with 8 bases in between. The CDR3 consists of 13 residues. The germline V gene has CDR1 DFQATT and CDR2 SNEGSKA (reference sequence). The CDR3 loop reads CSASSDLNTEAFF. The CDR3 DNA follows: TGCAGTGCTAGCTCGGACCTGAACACTGAAGCTTTCTTT.

The genes are TRBV20-1 and TRBJ2-1; perhaps TRBD2 as D (6 bases). The CDR3 is made up of 15 amino acids. V lost 1 base to trimming and J lost 0 bases, with 10 bases between them. CDR1 and CDR2 (germline): DFQATT, SNEGSKA (reference sequence). CDR3 DNA: TGCAGTGCTAGAGGCGGACTACACTCCTACAATGAGCAGTTCTTC. It yields the protein CSARGGLHSYNEQFF.

This clonotype was seen more than once but under ten times. This rearrangement joins TRBV20-1 to TRBJ2-2, with a weak D call TRBD1 (6 bases). Deletions cut 1 base from V and 1 base from J, with 10 bases between. The CDR3 is 15 amino acids. In germline, CDR1 is DFQATT, CDR2 SNEGSKA (reference sequence). CDR3 in DNA: TGCAGTGCTAGAGTTTCGGACAGGAACACCGGGGAGCTGTTTTTT. Amino acid sequence: CSARVSDRNTGELFF.

This sequence joins TRBV7-2 and TRBJ1-5; D may be TRBD1 (5 bases). CDR3 size: 15 residues. CDR1 and CDR2 from the germline V gene are SGHTA and FQGNSA. The V and J ends lost 5 bases and 2 bases respectively, with 13 bases between them. In DNA form, the CDR3 reads TGTGCCAGCAGCCTCGCGATGGGGGGCAATCAGCCCCAGCATTTT. Protein: CASSLAMGGNQPQHF.

This clonotype was observed a few times. This chain uses TRBV4-1 with TRBJ1-1, with 8 bases aligning to TRBD1. V dropped 3 bases and J dropped 3; count of bases not matched to a gene: 21. This CDR3 has 20 amino acids. CDR1 and CDR2 (germline): MGHRA, YSYEKL. The CDR3 is CASSQARITGGMVDHTEAFF. In DNA form, the CDR3 reads TGCGCCAGCAGCCAGGCCAGGATAACAGGGGGAATGGTCGATCACACTGAAGCTTTCTTT.

The chain carries TRBV3-1 and TRBJ1-2, with TRBD1 matching 8 bases. V was pared by 0 bases and J by 6 bases, with 3 bases of the junction left unmatched. Germline V gene lookup returns CDR1 LGHDT and CDR2 YNNKEL (reference sequence). The CDR3 is 14 amino acids. DNA of the CDR3: TGTGCCAGCAGCCAAGAGGGGACAGGACATGGCTACACCTTC. It yields the protein CASSQEGTGHGYTF.

This clonotype was found a few times. The chain carries TRBV6-5 and TRBJ2-1; possibly TRBD1 or TRBD2 for D (5 bases each). The CDR3 runs to 15 residues. Germline V CDR1 and CDR2: MNHEY, SVGAGI. Trimming removed 0 bases from V and 7 bases from J, with 13 bases in between. CDR3 amino acids: CASSYSGRDGNEQFF. The CDR3 region has the DNA TGTGCCAGCAGTTACTCGGGCAGGGACGGGAATGAGCAGTTCTTC.

The gene calls are TRBV6-2 or TRBV6-3 and TRBJ2-7; TRBD2 matches 11 bases. The germline V gene has CDR1 MNHEY and CDR2 SVGEGT. The CDR3 covers 15 residues. J was trimmed by 4 bases and V by 11 bases; bases with no gene match: 13. In DNA form, the CDR3 reads TGTGCCGCCGTTTCCGGGACTAGCGGAGATTACGAGCAGTACTTC. This codes for CAAVSGTSGDYEQYF.

In its sample, this clonotype was seen a few times. An end of the junction does not agree with germline; a read error may underlie this. J is TRBJ2-7 and V is TRBV3-1; 16 positions agree with TRBD2. The CDR3 covers 18 residues. Germline CDR1 is LGHDT and CDR2 is YNNKEL (reference sequence). The CDR3 sequence is CASSPTGTSGRASSEQYF. CDR3 bases: TGTGCCAGCAGTCCCACCGGGACTAGCGGGAGGGCATCCTCCGAGCAGTACTTC.